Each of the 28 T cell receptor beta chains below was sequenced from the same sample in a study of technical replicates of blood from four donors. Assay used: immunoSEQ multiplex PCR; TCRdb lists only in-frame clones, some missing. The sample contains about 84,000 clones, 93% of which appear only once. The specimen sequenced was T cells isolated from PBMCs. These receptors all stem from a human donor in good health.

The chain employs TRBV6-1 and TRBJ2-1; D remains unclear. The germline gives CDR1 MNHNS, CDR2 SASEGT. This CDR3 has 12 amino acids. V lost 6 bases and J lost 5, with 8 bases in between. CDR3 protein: CASSATNNEQFF. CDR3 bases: TGTGCCAGCAGCGCGACAAACAATGAGCAGTTCTTC.

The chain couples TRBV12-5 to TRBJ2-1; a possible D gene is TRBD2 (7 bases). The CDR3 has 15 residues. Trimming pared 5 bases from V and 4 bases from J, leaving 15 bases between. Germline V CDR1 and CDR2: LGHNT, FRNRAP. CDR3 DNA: TGTGCTAGTGGTCGGGGGGCTGGGGCATACAATGAGCAGTTCTTC. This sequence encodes CASGRGAGAYNEQFF.

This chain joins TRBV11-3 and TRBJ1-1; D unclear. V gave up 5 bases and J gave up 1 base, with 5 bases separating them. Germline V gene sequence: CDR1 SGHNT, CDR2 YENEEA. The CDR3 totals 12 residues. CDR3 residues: CASSVSNTEAFF. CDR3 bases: TGTGCCAGCAGCGTATCGAACACTGAAGCTTTCTTT.

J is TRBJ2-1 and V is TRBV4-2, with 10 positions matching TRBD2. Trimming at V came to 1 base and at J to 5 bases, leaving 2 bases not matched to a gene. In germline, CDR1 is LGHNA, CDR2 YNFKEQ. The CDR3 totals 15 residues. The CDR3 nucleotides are TGTGCCAGCAGCCAAGTGCTAGCGGGGGACAATGAGCAGTTCTTC. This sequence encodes CASSQVLAGDNEQFF.

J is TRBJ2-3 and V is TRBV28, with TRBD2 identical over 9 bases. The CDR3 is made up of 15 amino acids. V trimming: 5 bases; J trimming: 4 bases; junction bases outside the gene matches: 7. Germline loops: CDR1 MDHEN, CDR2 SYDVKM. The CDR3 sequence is CASSQAGGMADTQYF. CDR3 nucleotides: TGTGCCAGCAGTCAAGCGGGAGGAATGGCAGATACGCAGTATTTT. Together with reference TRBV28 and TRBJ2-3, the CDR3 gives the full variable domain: DVKVTQSSRYLVKRTGEKVFLECVQDMDHENMFWYRQDPGLGLRLIYFSYDVKMKEKGDIPEGYSVSREKKERFSLILESASTNQTSMYLCASSQAGGMADTQYFGPGTRLTVL.

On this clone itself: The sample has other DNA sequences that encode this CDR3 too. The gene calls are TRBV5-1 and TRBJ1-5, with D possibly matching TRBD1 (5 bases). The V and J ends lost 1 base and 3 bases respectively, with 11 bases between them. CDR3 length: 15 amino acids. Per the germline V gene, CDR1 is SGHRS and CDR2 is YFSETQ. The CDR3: CASSLMAGSNQPQHF. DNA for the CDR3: TGCGCCAGCAGCTTGATGGCAGGGTCCAATCAGCCCCAGCATTTT.

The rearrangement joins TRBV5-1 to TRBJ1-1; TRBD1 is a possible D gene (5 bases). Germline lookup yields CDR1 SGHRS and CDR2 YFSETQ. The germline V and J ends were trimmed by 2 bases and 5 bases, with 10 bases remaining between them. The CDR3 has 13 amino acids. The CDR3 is CASSFTGETEAFF. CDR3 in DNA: TGCGCCAGCAGCTTCACGGGGGAAACTGAAGCTTTCTTT.

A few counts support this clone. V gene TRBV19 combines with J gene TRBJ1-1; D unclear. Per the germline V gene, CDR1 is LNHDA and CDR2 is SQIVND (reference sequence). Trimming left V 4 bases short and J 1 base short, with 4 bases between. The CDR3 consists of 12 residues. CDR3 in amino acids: CASSTSNTEAFF. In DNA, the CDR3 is TGTGCCAGTAGTACGTCGAACACTGAAGCTTTCTTT.

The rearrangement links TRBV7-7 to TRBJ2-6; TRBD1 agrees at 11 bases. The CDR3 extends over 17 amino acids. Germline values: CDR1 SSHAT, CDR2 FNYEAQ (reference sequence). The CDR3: CASAGQGALSGANVLTF. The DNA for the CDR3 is TGTGCTAGTGCCGGACAGGGGGCTCTCTCTGGGGCCAACGTCCTGACTTTC.

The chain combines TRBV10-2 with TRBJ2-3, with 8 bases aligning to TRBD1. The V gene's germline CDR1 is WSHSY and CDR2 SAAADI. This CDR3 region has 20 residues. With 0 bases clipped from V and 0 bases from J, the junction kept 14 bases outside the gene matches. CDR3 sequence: CASSESTWTGKVPSTDTQYF. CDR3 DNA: TGCGCCAGCAGTGAGTCGACTTGGACAGGGAAGGTCCCTAGCACAGATACGCAGTATTTT.

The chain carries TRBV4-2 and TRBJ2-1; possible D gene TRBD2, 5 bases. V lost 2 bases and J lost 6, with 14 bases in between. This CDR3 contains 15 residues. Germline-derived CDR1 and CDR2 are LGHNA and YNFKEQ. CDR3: CASSQTTFRGNEQFF. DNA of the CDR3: TGTGCCAGCAGCCAAACGACCTTTCGGGGCAATGAGCAGTTCTTC.

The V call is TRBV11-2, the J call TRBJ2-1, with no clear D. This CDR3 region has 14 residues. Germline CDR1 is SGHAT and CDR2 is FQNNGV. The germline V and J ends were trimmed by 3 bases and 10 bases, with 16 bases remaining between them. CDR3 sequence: CASSFGWPPMEQFF. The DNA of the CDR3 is TGTGCCAGCAGCTTTGGCTGGCCCCCAATGGAGCAGTTCTTC.

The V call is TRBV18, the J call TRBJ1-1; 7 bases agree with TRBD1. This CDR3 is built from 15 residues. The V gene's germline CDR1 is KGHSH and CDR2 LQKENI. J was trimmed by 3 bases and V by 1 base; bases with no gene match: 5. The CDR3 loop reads CASSPRGGSDTEAFF. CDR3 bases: TGTGCCAGCTCACCACGAGGGGGCTCGGACACTGAAGCTTTCTTT.

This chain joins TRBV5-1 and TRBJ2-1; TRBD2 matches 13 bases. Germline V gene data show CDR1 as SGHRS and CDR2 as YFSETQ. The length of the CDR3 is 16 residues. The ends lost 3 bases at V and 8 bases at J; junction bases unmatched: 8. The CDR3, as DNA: TGCGCCAGCAGCTGGGGACTAGCGGGGACCCGGGATGAGCAGTTCTTC. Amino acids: CASSWGLAGTRDEQFF.

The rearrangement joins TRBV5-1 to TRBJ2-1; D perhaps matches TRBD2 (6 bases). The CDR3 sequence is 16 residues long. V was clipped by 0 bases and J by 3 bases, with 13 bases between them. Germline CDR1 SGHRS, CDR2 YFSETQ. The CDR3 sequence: CASSLGLGGVYNEQFF. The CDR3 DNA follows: TGCGCCAGCAGCTTGGGACTAGGCGGGGTCTACAATGAGCAGTTCTTC.

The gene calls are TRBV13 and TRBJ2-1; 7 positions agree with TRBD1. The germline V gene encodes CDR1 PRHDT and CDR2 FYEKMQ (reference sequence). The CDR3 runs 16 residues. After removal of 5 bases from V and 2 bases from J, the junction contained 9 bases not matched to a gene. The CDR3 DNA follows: TGTGCCAGCAGCCCAAGACAGGGTGTGACCTACAATGAGCAGTTCTTC. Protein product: CASSPRQGVTYNEQFF.

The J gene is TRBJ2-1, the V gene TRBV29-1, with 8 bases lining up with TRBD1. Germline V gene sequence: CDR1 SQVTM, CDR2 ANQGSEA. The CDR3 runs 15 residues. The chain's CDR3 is CSTQGAVESYNEQFF. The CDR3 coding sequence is TGCAGTACCCAGGGGGCGGTGGAATCGTACAATGAGCAGTTCTTC.

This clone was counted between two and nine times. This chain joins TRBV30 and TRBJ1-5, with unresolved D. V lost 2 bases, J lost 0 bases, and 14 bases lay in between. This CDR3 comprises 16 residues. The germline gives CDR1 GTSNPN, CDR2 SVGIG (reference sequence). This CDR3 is CAWSYRVFNSNQPQHF. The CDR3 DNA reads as TGTGCCTGGAGTTACCGGGTCTTCAATAGCAATCAGCCCCAGCATTTT.

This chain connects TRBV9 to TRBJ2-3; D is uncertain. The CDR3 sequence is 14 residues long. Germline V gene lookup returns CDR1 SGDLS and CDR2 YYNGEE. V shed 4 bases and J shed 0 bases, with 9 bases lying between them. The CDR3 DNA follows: TGTGCCAGCAGCTATGCCGGGAGCACAGATACGCAGTATTTT. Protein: CASSYAGSTDTQYF.

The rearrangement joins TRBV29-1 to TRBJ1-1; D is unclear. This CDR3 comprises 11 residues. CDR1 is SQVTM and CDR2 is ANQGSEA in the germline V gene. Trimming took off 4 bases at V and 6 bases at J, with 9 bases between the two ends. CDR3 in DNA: TGCAGCGTTGCCGGAGAGGCTGAAGCTTTCTTT. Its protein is CSVAGEAEAFF.

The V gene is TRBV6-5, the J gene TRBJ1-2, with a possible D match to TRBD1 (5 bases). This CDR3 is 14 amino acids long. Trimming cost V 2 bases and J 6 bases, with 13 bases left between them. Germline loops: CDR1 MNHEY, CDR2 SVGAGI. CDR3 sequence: CASSYVGPGHGYTF. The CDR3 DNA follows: TGTGCCAGCAGTTACGTTGGGCCAGGGCATGGCTACACCTTC.

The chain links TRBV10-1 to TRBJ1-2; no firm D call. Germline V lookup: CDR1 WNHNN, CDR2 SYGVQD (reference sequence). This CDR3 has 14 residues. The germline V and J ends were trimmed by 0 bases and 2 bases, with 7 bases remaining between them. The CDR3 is CASSESSRNYGYTF. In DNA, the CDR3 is TGCGCCAGCAGTGAGTCGTCACGGAACTATGGCTACACCTTC.

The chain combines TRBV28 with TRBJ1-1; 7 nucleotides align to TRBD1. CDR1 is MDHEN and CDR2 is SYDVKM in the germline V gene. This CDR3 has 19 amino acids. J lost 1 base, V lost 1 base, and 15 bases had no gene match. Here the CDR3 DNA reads TGTGCCAGCAGTTTATTTGTAAGCATAGGGGGCATTTGGAACACTGAAGCTTTCTTT. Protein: CASSLFVSIGGIWNTEAFF. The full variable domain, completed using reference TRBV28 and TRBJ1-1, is DVKVTQSSRYLVKRTGEKVFLECVQDMDHENMFWYRQDPGLGLRLIYFSYDVKMKEKGDIPEGYSVSREKKERFSLILESASTNQTSMYLCASSLFVSIGGIWNTEAFFGQGTRLTVV.

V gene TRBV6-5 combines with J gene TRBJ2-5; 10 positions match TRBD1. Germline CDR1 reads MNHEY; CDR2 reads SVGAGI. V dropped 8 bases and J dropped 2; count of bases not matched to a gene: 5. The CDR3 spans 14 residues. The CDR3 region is CASGPGQGQETQYF. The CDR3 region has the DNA TGTGCCAGCGGTCCGGGACAGGGGCAAGAGACCCAGTACTTC.

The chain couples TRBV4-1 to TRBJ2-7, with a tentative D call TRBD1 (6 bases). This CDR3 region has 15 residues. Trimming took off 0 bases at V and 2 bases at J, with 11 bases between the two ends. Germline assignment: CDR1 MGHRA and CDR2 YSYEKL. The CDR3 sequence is CASSQETPGAYEQYF. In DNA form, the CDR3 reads TGCGCCAGCAGCCAAGAAACGCCAGGGGCCTACGAGCAGTACTTC.

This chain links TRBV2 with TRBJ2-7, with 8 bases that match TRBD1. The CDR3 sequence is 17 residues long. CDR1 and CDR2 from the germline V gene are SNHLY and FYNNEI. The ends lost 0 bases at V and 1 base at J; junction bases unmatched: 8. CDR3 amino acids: CASSEAGTGRLSYEQYF. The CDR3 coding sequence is TGTGCCAGCAGTGAAGCGGGGACAGGACGGTTGTCCTACGAGCAGTACTTC.

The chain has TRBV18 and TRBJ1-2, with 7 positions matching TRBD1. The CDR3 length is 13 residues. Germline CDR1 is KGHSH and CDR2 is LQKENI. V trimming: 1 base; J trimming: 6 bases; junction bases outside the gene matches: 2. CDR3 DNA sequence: TGTGCCAGCTCACCACAAGGACAGGATGGCTACACCTTC. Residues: CASSPQGQDGYTF.

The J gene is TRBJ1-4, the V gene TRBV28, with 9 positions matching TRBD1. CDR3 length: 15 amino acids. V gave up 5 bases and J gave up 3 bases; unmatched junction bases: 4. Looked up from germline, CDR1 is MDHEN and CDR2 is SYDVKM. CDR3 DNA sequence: TGTGCCAGCAGTGTCCGACAGGGGGCTAATGAAAAACTGTTTTTT. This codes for CASSVRQGANEKLFF.